This T cell receptor (beta chain) was observed in a study of T cells in Graves' hyperthyroidism and ophthalmopathy. Germline lookup yields CDR1 ENHRY and CDR2 SYGVKD. The CDR3 spans 12 residues. V lost 5 bases, J lost 8 bases, and 12 bases lay in between. RNA transcripts served as the template for amplifying TCR beta CDR3 regions. The HTBI primer set served for first-round RT-PCR of the TCR CDR3. TCRdb recomputed calls from the multiplex PCR reads with MiXCR, one row per CDR3 protein. In the table there are 490,000 or so distinct CDR3 sequences, approximately 48% of which are singletons. The receptor was derived from an adult woman with Graves' disease, either hyperthyroidism or ophthalmopathy (not recorded which). This rearrangement joins TRBV10-3 to TRBJ1-2, with a tentative D call TRBD1 (6 bases). Material: peripheral blood or thyroid tissue (not recorded which). The CDR3 reads CAISPGHRGYTF. As DNA, the CDR3 is TGTGCCATCAGTCCGGGACACAGGGGCTACACCTTC.